Following are 8 T cell receptor beta chains from one sample sequenced in a study of identical twins. MiXCR, applied by TCRdb to the 5' RACE reads, yields one record per CDR3 protein. The sample holds a few hundred thousand distinct CDR3 sequences, more than 9% seen once. The same sample was also used in a study of yellow fever vaccine responses in identical twins.

Sequences were obtained from PBMCs. All receptors derive from a woman between 18 and 30 years old in good health.

The chain couples TRBV20-1 to TRBJ2-4, with TRBD2 matching over 9 bases. Germline CDR1 is DFQATT and CDR2 is SNEGSKA (reference sequence). J gave up 6 bases and V 5 bases, and 14 bases lay outside the gene matches. This CDR3 spans 16 amino acids. As DNA, the CDR3 is TGCAGTGCTCCCGGGACTAGCCTTAACCCCCTAAACATTCAGTACTTC. It yields the protein CSAPGTSLNPLNIQYF.

This clonotype was recorded a few times. The chain carries TRBV12-3 or TRBV12-4 and TRBJ2-7; D is possibly TRBD1 (6 bases). V was shortened by 5 bases and J by 3 bases, with 17 bases between the two germline ends. CDR3 size: 15 residues. CDR3 nucleotide sequence: TGTGCCAGCAGTGAGGACAGCGCCCGATACTACGAGCAGTACTTC. It codes for CASSEDSARYYEQYF.

This clonotype was recorded a few times. The chain joins TRBV29-1 to TRBJ2-5, with D perhaps TRBD1 or TRBD2 (5 bases each). The germline V gene encodes CDR1 SQVTM and CDR2 ANQGSEA. CDR3 length equals 13 residues. Trimming shortened V by 0 bases and J by 7 bases, and 12 bases separated the two germline ends. For the CDR3, the DNA is TGCAGCGTTGAAGAACTAGTTGGGGGGACCCAGTACTTC. As protein: CSVEELVGGTQYF.

In this sample, this clonotype turned up many times. The rearrangement joins TRBV5-1 to TRBJ2-2; either TRBD1 or TRBD2 may supply D (6 bases each). The V and J ends lost 3 bases and 4 bases respectively, with 16 bases between them. The CDR3 contains 16 residues. Per germline, CDR1 SGHRS and CDR2 YFSETQ. The CDR3 region has the DNA TGCGCCAGCAGCTATCAGATCAGGGGAGGCACCGGGGAGCTGTTTTTT. Translation gives CASSYQIRGGTGELFF.

This clonotype has a handful of counts. The gene calls are TRBV20-1 and TRBJ1-3; D might be TRBD1 (5 bases). Trimming left V 1 base short and J 2 bases short, with 12 bases between. Germline CDR1 DFQATT, CDR2 SNEGSKA (reference sequence). The length of the CDR3 is 15 residues. The CDR3 protein is CSARVRGITGNTIYF. The CDR3, as DNA: TGCAGTGCTAGAGTGCGGGGGATCACTGGAAACACCATATATTTT.

J is TRBJ2-7 and V is TRBV11-2, with a possible D match to TRBD2 (5 bases). Germline loops: CDR1 SGHAT, CDR2 FQNNGV. Trimming cost V 0 bases and J 2 bases, with 11 bases left between them. The CDR3 loop spans 15 amino acids. CDR3 bases: TGTGCCAGCAGCTTAGAATTGGAGGCCCCCTACGAGCAGTACTTC. Protein: CASSLELEAPYEQYF.

The chain couples TRBV27 to TRBJ2-4; weak D call: TRBD2 (6 bases). Germline values: CDR1 MNHEY, CDR2 SMNVEV (reference sequence). The CDR3 is made up of 18 amino acids. Trimming removed 4 bases from V and 3 bases from J, with 22 bases in between. CDR3 amino acids: CASSSLPGLGSDKNIQYF. The CDR3 DNA follows: TGTGCCAGCAGTTCACTTCCGGGACTGGGTAGTGACAAAAACATTCAGTACTTC.

V and J are TRBV6-2 or TRBV6-3 and TRBJ2-7, with 9 bases lining up with TRBD2. The CDR3 contains 15 residues. Germline V CDR1 and CDR2: MNHEY, SVGEGT. The ends lost 5 bases at V and 4 bases at J; junction bases unmatched: 9. The CDR3 loop reads CASSRVAGAVYEQYF. In DNA form, the CDR3 reads TGTGCCAGCAGTCGCGTAGCGGGAGCAGTGTACGAGCAGTACTTC.